These 5 T cell receptor beta chains share one sample of origin, sequenced in a study of T cells after yellow fever vaccination. TCRdb independently ran MiXCR on the 5' RACE reads; one entry per CDR3 protein. The sample shows more than 450,000 distinct CDR3 sequences, about a fifth of them seen only once. This specimen was PBMCs, taken roughly 20 days after the first yellow fever vaccination. The receptors were sampled from a man aged 18 to 29 who received the YFV17D yellow fever vaccine.

This clonotype was seen only a few times. The V gene is TRBV10-3, the J gene TRBJ2-2; D call uncertain. V gave up 10 bases and J gave up 4 bases, with 13 bases separating them. This CDR3 spans 13 amino acids. Germline CDR1 is ENHRY and CDR2 is SYGVKD. DNA of the CDR3: TGTGCCACCCGGACCAGTGGCACCGGGGAGCTGTTTTTT. It translates to CATRTSGTGELFF.

The CDR3 coding sequence is TGTGCCAGCAACTGGGGGAGTGGGCAGCCCCAGCATTTT. It is translated as CASNWGSGQPQHF. V and J are TRBV6-6 and TRBJ1-5, with D possibly TRBD1 on 5 matching bases. This CDR3 is built from 13 residues. The V gene's germline CDR1 is MNHNY and CDR2 SVGAGI (reference sequence). Trimming left V 7 bases short and J 7 bases short, with 14 bases between.

This clonotype was seen only once. CDR3 protein: CASSLDPTGAYEQYF. The CDR3 DNA follows: TGCGCCAGCAGCTTGGATCCGACTGGCGCCTACGAGCAGTACTTC. The chain uses TRBV5-1 and TRBJ2-7; D is ambiguous. This CDR3 has 15 amino acids. Germline V CDR1 and CDR2: SGHRS, YFSETQ. V lost 0 bases and J 2 bases, leaving 12 bases between the germline ends.

This chain uses TRBV6-6 with TRBJ1-2, with D possibly matching TRBD1 (5 bases). The length of the CDR3 is 12 residues. Per germline, CDR1 MNHNY and CDR2 SVGAGI (reference sequence). V was cut by 10 bases and J by 3 bases, with 12 bases left in between. The CDR3 loop is CATPGVYYGYTF. CDR3 DNA: TGTGCCACTCCGGGGGTCTACTATGGCTACACCTTC.

In this sample, this clonotype turned up a few times. The chain employs TRBV27 and TRBJ2-1; no clear D. Trimming pared 8 bases from V and 4 bases from J, leaving 6 bases between. CDR1 is MNHEY and CDR2 is SMNVEV in the germline V gene (reference sequence). This CDR3 comprises 11 residues. The CDR3: CASPFYNEQFF. CDR3 nucleotide sequence: TGTGCCAGCCCCTTTTACAATGAGCAGTTCTTC.